This entry concerns a single T cell receptor beta chain. Looked up from germline, CDR1 is DFQATT and CDR2 is SNEGSKA (reference sequence). The CDR3 has 14 residues. Unmatched junction bases numbered 6, after V lost 3 bases and J lost 5 bases. Original processing notes: Reference gene primer amplification gave estimated nucleated cell counts. TCRdb's table, derived via immunoSEQ multiplex PCR, lists solely in-frame clones and lacks some. The V and J calls and clone size come from that table; D and trimming were worked out from the DNA. This table holds a few hundred thousand clones, approximately 91% found once. These data come from a study of blood T cell repertoires in COVID-19. Study details: Researchers got acute and convalescent COVID-19 samples from the United States, Italy and Spain. T cells, B-cell-depleted T cells, or PBMCs provided the cDNA or gDNA that served as material.

The sequencing input was peripheral blood. This sequence was found in a woman aged 55-69 years with acute or convalescent COVID-19. The chain has TRBV20-1 and TRBJ2-3, with 9 bases that match TRBD1. Written as DNA, the CDR3 is TGCAGTGCTAGTCTAACAGGGGGCGGAGATACGCAGTATTTT. The encoded protein is CSASLTGGGDTQYF.